This T cell receptor beta chain was recovered during a study of blood T cell repertoires in COVID-19 (dated by TCRdb to between 2020 and 2021). Notes on the research overall: Samples from collaborators originated in the United States, Italy and Spain and spanned both the acute and convalescent phases of COVID-19. The sample metadata nearly always contained a de-identified subject ID, COVID-19 status, age in years and sex. The dataset comprised deeply sampled blood TCRbeta repertoires from subjects exposed to, actively infected with, or recovered from COVID-19. The repertoires were released in a freely available public database meant as a resource for research on the immune response to SARS-CoV-2. HLA class I and class II types, where available, came from metadata supplied by the sample provider rather than from assay-based typing. The material from the prospective study consisted of cDNA or gDNA derived from T cells, B-cell-depleted T cells, or PBMCs. The samples were drawn from two sources: the first 160 participants of the ongoing ImmuneRACE study, and approximately 1,300 subjects contributed by 6 global collaborators.

The immunoSEQ Assay, a bias-controlled multiplex PCR, was used to amplify TCRbeta CDR3 regions from genomic DNA. Per the source publication's procedure: Nucleated cell counts per sample were estimated from amplification of reference gene primers within the assay. To quantify the absolute abundance of each unique TCRbeta CDR3 rearrangement, sequence reads were collapsed and filtered. For each sample, productive Simpson clonality was calculated as the square root of Simpson's diversity index over productive rearrangements. Here the immuneACCESS table is served through TCRdb, limited to in-frame sequences with V and J called. Missing clones are a known gap in these copies; in checked studies unresolved V genes cover under half, and the rest lacks a known reason. The D gene and trimming were derived from the DNA, and the V and J assignments and clone size from that table. The sample contains 330,000 or so clones, 80% to 95% of them found a single time. The top ten clonotypes cover roughly 18% of the sample.

V loses 4 bases of germline sequence and J loses 0 bases, and the interval between the two ends is 10 bases. The germline V gene (reference sequence) specifies LGHDT as CDR1 and YNNKEL as CDR2. The CDR3 covers 15 residues, taking in both the cysteine and the phenylalanine. Only the CDR3 portion is preserved as DNA: 45 bases, with reading frame beginning at the first base. About this clone itself: Its binding antigen is unknown. No much larger clone is present one base from it, and per-base qualities are unavailable.

Participants in the prospective study were enrolled through a virtual design, were aged roughly 18 to 100 years, and lived in approximately 25 United States geographic areas. In the prospective study, cohorts were assigned on the basis of participant-reported clinical history obtained from a screening survey and a study questionnaire. For ImmuneRACE Cohort 3, a participant was defined as recovered based on two consecutive negative NP/OP PCR tests, clearance by a healthcare professional, or resolution of symptoms. Mobile phlebotomists in the prospective study collected whole blood, serum and a nasopharyngeal or oropharyngeal swab from every participant. Additional blood draws and questionnaires over an approximately two-month period could optionally be provided by prospective study participants. Before DNA extraction, prospective study blood samples were shipped either frozen or at room temperature.

Results the study describes overall, beyond this receptor: The quantity of clinical and demographic metadata differed by source and by participant and was supplied without curation.

Source material: PBMCs or T cells enriched from blood (not recorded which). This TCR was recovered from a woman in her 30s who had recovered from COVID-19. The rearrangement joined TRBV3-1 (or the pseudogene TRBV3-2) to TRBJ1-5; the D region possibly corresponds to TRBD1 (5 bases align). The CDR3 in this case is CASSPTGYSNQPQHF. The bases read TGTGCCAGCAGCCCAACAGGTTATAGCAATCAGCCCCAGCATTTT.